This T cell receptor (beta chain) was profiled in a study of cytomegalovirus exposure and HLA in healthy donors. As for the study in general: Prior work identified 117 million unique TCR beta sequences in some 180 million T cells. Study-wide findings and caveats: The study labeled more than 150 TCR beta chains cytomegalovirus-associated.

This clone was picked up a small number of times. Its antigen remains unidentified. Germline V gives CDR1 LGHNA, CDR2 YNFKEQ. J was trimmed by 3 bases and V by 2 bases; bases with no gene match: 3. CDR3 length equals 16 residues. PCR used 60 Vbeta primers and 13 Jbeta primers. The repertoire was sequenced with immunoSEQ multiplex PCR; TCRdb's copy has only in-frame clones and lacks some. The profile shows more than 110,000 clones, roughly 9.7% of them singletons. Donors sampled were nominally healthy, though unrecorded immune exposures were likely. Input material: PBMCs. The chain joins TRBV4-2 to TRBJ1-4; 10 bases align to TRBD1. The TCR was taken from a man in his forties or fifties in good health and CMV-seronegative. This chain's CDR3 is CASSQRDRGANEKLFF. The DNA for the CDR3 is TGTGCCAGCAGCCAAAGGGACAGGGGCGCTAATGAAAAACTGTTTTTT.